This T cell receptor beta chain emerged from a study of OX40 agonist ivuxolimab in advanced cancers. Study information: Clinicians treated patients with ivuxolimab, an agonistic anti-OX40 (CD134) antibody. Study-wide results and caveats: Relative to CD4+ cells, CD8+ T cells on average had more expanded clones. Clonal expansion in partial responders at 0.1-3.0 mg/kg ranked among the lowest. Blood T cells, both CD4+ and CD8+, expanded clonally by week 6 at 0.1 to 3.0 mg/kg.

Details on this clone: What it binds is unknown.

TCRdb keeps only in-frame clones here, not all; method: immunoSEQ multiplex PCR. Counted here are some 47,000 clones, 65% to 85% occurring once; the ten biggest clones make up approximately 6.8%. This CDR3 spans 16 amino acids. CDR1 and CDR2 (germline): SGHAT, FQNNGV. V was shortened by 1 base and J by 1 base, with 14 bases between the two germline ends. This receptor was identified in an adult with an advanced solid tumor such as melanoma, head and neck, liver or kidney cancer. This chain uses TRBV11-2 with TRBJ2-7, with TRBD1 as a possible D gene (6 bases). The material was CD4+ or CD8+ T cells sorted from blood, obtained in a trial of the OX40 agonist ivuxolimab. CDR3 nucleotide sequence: TGTGCCAGCAGCTTAGGTGCAGGGGTAATGTCCTACGAGCAGTACTTC. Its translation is CASSLGAGVMSYEQYF.